Below, one TCR beta chain is given with its context. The antigen is unknown. This entry belongs to a study of human thymus T cells. Study-wide results and limits: Seemingly biased V and J gene usage marked thymic and blood repertoires.

The protocol was immunoSEQ multiplex PCR, while the TCRdb copy is restricted to in-frame clones and leaves out a portion. The data show 57,000 or so clones, 85% to 95% seen once. An approximately 0.45-1 mL peripheral blood aliquot was taken intraoperatively from four of eight donors. The V and J ends lost 4 bases and 16 bases respectively, with 10 bases between them. The germline V gene has CDR1 WNHNN and CDR2 SYGVQD (reference sequence). The CDR3 runs 10 residues. The genes are TRBV10-1 and TRBJ1-4; TRBD1 is a possible D gene (5 bases). Sequenced sample: blood. The receptor comes from a boy under two years old with a congenital heart defect but otherwise immunologically healthy. For the CDR3, the DNA is TGCGCCAGCAGTGCACCGGACACGTTTTTT. It is translated as CASSAPDTFF.